This T cell receptor beta chain emerged from a study of cytotoxic CD8 clonotypes in ibrutinib-treated CLL. Overall study: Patients gave response samples after a median roughly 11 months of treatment, range 6 to 36.

Of note for this clone: Its antigen remains unknown.

Study outcomes and limitations: Baseline clonality, above age-matched healthy donor levels, tracked circulating CD8+ T-cell counts.

V was trimmed by 6 bases and J by 6 bases, leaving 5 bases between them. The CDR3 spans 10 residues. Germline lookup yields CDR1 SNHLY and CDR2 FYNNEI. The targeted sequencing depth was 1 in 200,000 to 1 in 1 million T cells. Method: immunoSEQ multiplex PCR; TCRdb's copy keeps in-frame clones and lacks some. This table holds a few hundred thousand clones, just under 80% found once. The sample consisted of PBMCs, taken before ibrutinib treatment. The receptor was isolated from a human donor with chronic lymphocytic leukemia. V gene TRBV2 combines with J gene TRBJ1-1; D unresolved. As DNA, the CDR3 is TGTGCCAGCAGGTACCCTGAAGCTTTCTTT. Translating gives CASRYPEAFF.